The clone carrying this TCR beta chain was seen at least ten times. Its antigen is not known. TCRdb fed the 5' RACE reads into MiXCR, producing one record per CDR3 protein. The data show over 550,000 distinct CDR3 sequences, 7% to 7.5% seen once. The entry originates in a study of identical twins. The ends were cut back, 2 bases at V and 6 bases at J, with 14 bases in the middle. CDR1 and CDR2 from the germline V gene are SGHTA and FQGNSA. The CDR3 is 15 residues long. Findings and limits, study-wide: With abundant cord blood beta clonotypes, insertions were fewer; memory repertoires showed no such pattern. Invariant MAIT and iNKT cells could partly confound zero-insertion analyses.

These data were likewise used in another study, on yellow fever vaccine responses in identical twins. This second study says: The authors reported partly convergent, partly personalized vaccine responses in identical twins.

Sequenced sample: PBMCs. The J gene is TRBJ2-1, the V gene TRBV7-2; perhaps TRBD1 as D (6 bases). The sequence came from a woman between 18 and 29 years old in good health. The CDR3 here is CASSLPRTASNEQFF. DNA for the CDR3: TGTGCCAGCAGCTTACCGAGGACAGCGAGCAATGAGCAGTTCTTC.